This TCR beta chain was identified in a study of CD4+ T cells in melanoma. The protocol was immunoSEQ multiplex PCR, while the TCRdb copy is restricted to in-frame clones and leaves out a portion. The data contain over 100,000 clones, about 90% of them singletons. Per germline, CDR1 MNHEY and CDR2 SMNVEV (reference sequence). The CDR3 has 14 residues. Trimming cost V 8 bases and J 6 bases; bases outside gene matches: 10. The sequencing input was peripheral blood. V usage is TRBV27 and J usage is TRBJ1-2; 9 nucleotides match TRBD1. The sequence came from a human donor with melanoma. The CDR3 is CASGDRANSHGYTF. The CDR3 bases are TGTGCCAGCGGGGACAGGGCAAATTCTCATGGCTACACCTTC.